The 32 T cell receptor beta chains reported below all come from one sample, sequenced in a study of CD8+CD57+ T cells in acquired aplastic anemia. It was genomic DNA that served as the template for profiling TCR beta VDJ and CDR3. One entry per CDR3 protein results from TCRdb running MiXCR on the reads. The data contain tens of thousands of distinct CDR3 sequences, about 70% of them singletons. Only patients with CD8+CD57+ cell expansion on flow cytometry were chosen for sequencing. Sequencing was carried out using sorted CD4+, CD8+, or CD8+CD57+ T cells (not recorded which) from PBMCs. Source of these receptors: a human donor with aplastic anemia.

The chain joins TRBV29-1 to TRBJ2-3; the match to TRBD2 covers 8 bases. CDR1 and CDR2 from the germline V gene are SQVTM and ANQGSEA. V shed 0 bases, J shed 2 bases, and the junction held 4 bases outside the gene matches. The CDR3 consists of 15 residues. DNA of the CDR3: TGCAGCGTTGAAGAAGAACTAGCGGTCACAGATACGCAGTATTTT. It encodes CSVEEELAVTDTQYF.

This clonotype was seen just once. This rearrangement joins TRBV19 to TRBJ1-5; 7 bases agree with TRBD1. With 6 bases clipped from V and 0 bases from J, the junction kept 5 bases outside the gene matches. CDR3 length: 15 amino acids. Germline V gene data show CDR1 as LNHDA and CDR2 as SQIVND (reference sequence). The CDR3 sequence: CASREGTVSNQPQHF. Written as DNA, the CDR3 is TGTGCCAGTAGGGAGGGGACAGTTAGCAATCAGCCCCAGCATTTT.

J is TRBJ2-3 and V is TRBV25-1; D gene uncertain. This CDR3 spans 14 amino acids. V dropped 3 bases and J dropped 2 bases, with 9 bases sitting between them. Germline CDR1 is MGHDK and CDR2 is SYGVNS. The CDR3 DNA sequence: TGTGCCAGCAGTGACGCGAGATCCACAGATACGCAGTATTTT. This sequence encodes CASSDARSTDTQYF.

The genes are TRBV28 and TRBJ2-7; 11 bases are shared with TRBD1. The CDR3 is 14 amino acids. Germline V lookup: CDR1 MDHEN, CDR2 SYDVKM. Unmatched junction bases numbered 9, after V lost 8 bases and J lost 6 bases. The CDR3 region is CASGTWTGGSEQYF. The DNA of the CDR3 is TGTGCCAGCGGAACGTGGACAGGGGGCAGCGAGCAGTACTTC.

The CDR3 loop reads CASSYSPGRAAYEQYF. CDR3 sequence (DNA): TGTGCCAGCAGTTACTCCCCCGGGAGGGCAGCCTACGAGCAGTACTTC. The chain carries TRBV11-1 and TRBJ2-7; 8 nucleotides align to TRBD2. Per the germline V gene, CDR1 is SGHAT and CDR2 is FQDESV (reference sequence). This CDR3 comprises 16 residues. Trimming cost V 6 bases and J 2 bases; bases outside gene matches: 12. Variable domain in full (rest from reference TRBV11-1 and TRBJ2-7): EAEVAQSPRYKITEKSQAVAFWCDPISGHATLYWYRQILGQGPELLVQFQDESVVDDSQLPKDRFSAERLKGVDSTLKIQPAELGDSAMYLCASSYSPGRAAYEQYFGPGTRLTVT.

The CDR3 loop is CASSIGDARTDTQYF. CDR3 bases: TGTGCCAGTAGTATCGGGGACGCTCGCACAGATACGCAGTATTTT. V gene TRBV19 combines with J gene TRBJ2-3; D possibly uses TRBD1 or TRBD2 (5 bases each). This CDR3 comprises 15 residues. V lost 3 bases and J lost 1, with 11 bases in between. Germline CDR1 LNHDA, CDR2 SQIVND (reference sequence).

This clonotype was detected only a few times. The DNA for the CDR3 is TGTGCCACCAGTACAGGGGGTAATTCACCCCTCCACTTT. Translated: CATSTGGNSPLHF. The chain uses TRBV15 and TRBJ1-6, with 8 bases that match TRBD1. J was trimmed by 6 bases and V by 6 bases; bases with no gene match: 1. The CDR3 is 13 amino acids. In germline, CDR1 is LNHNV, CDR2 YYDKDF (reference sequence). Full variable domain (rest looked up from reference TRBV15 and TRBJ1-6): DAMVIQNPRYQVTQFGKPVTLSCSQTLNHNVMYWYQQKSSQAPKLLFHYYDKDFNNEADTPDNFQSRRPNTSFCFLDIRSPGLGDTAMYLCATSTGGNSPLHFGNGTRLTVT.

The V and J genes are TRBV29-1 and TRBJ2-7; 9 bases map to TRBD1. The trim removed 6 bases at V and 3 bases at J, leaving 6 bases unmatched. The CDR3 totals 13 residues. Germline-derived CDR1 and CDR2 are SQVTM and ANQGSEA. The CDR3 region has the DNA TGCAGCGTCTCGGACAGGGGATTCTACGAGCAGTACTTC. Translation: CSVSDRGFYEQYF.

V gene TRBV20-1 combines with J gene TRBJ1-2, with 7 bases fitting TRBD1. The trim removed 4 bases at V and 5 bases at J, leaving 10 bases unmatched. This CDR3 has 14 amino acids. CDR1 and CDR2 (germline): DFQATT, SNEGSKA (reference sequence). CDR3 sequence: CSATGQAESYGYTF. Here the CDR3 DNA reads TGCAGTGCTACCGGACAGGCGGAATCATATGGCTACACCTTC.

The gene calls are TRBV20-1 and TRBJ1-2; D gene ambiguous. The CDR3 loop spans 14 amino acids. V was clipped by 3 bases and J by 0 bases, with 11 bases between them. Germline V lookup: CDR1 DFQATT, CDR2 SNEGSKA (reference sequence). CDR3: CSASLAAANYGYTF. The CDR3 bases are TGCAGTGCTAGTCTGGCGGCCGCTAACTATGGCTACACCTTC.

The rearrangement links TRBV7-9 to TRBJ1-2; no reliable D call. The CDR3 totals 12 residues. The germline CDR1 and CDR2 sequences are SEHNR and FQNEAQ (reference sequence). The V gene lost 3 bases and the J gene lost 8 bases, with 10 bases spanning the gap. CDR3 nucleotide sequence: TGTGCCAGCAGCTTGGGCATTCCAGGCTACACCTTC. Its translation is CASSLGIPGYTF.

J is TRBJ1-6 and V is TRBV24-1; D might be TRBD1 (5 bases). There are 14 residues in the CDR3. V lost 4 bases and J 9 bases, leaving 12 bases between the germline ends. Germline V gene data show CDR1 as KGHDR and CDR2 as SFDVKD. This chain's CDR3 is CATSEAGLGSPLHF. For the CDR3, the DNA is TGTGCCACCAGTGAGGCAGGGCTAGGTTCACCCCTCCACTTT.

The chain joins TRBV7-8 to TRBJ1-5; no reliable D call. The CDR3 length is 14 residues. From germline, CDR1 is SGHVS and CDR2 FQNEAQ. Trimming took off 5 bases at V and 5 bases at J, with 13 bases between the two ends. The CDR3 DNA is TGTGCCAGCAGCCCCGGACGGGCACATCAGCCCCAGCATTTT. Protein product: CASSPGRAHQPQHF.

The J gene is TRBJ1-3, the V gene TRBV7-6; D is undetermined. Germline V gene sequence: CDR1 SGHVS, CDR2 FNYEAQ. Trimming took off 1 base at V and 4 bases at J, with 2 bases between the two ends. The CDR3 contains 12 residues. The CDR3 spells CASSLEGNTIYF. CDR3 in DNA: TGTGCCAGCAGCTTAGAGGGAAACACCATATATTTT.

J is TRBJ2-3 and V is TRBV11-3; 9 positions match TRBD2. This CDR3 spans 14 amino acids. Germline loops: CDR1 SGHNT, CDR2 YENEEA. The junction had 4 bases not matched to a gene; V was cut back by 5 bases and J by 4 bases. The CDR3 sequence is CASSPEREADTQYF. CDR3 sequence (DNA): TGTGCCAGCAGCCCAGAGCGGGAGGCAGATACGCAGTATTTT.

This chain joins TRBV19 and TRBJ2-7; D gene ambiguous. Looked up from germline, CDR1 is LNHDA and CDR2 is SQIVND (reference sequence). V lost 0 bases and J 6 bases, leaving 9 bases between the germline ends. The CDR3 is made up of 13 amino acids. CDR3 DNA: TGTGCCAGTAGTATAGAGCGGTCGGGCGAGCAGTACTTC. Translated, it gives CASSIERSGEQYF.

V and J are TRBV19 and TRBJ1-4; D is undetermined. CDR1 and CDR2 from the germline V gene are LNHDA and SQIVND (reference sequence). V shed 10 bases and J shed 9 bases, with 15 bases lying between them. The CDR3 runs to 12 residues. The CDR3, as DNA: TGTGCCACCTCGCCTGGGAGTCAAAAACTGTTTTTT. It codes for CATSPGSQKLFF.

The chain uses TRBV9 and TRBJ1-3, with 10 bases fitting TRBD1. CDR3 length: 17 residues. V gave up 3 bases and J gave up 0 bases; unmatched junction bases: 6. Looked up from germline, CDR1 is SGDLS and CDR2 is YYNGEE. CDR3 residues: CASSEGTGALSGNTIYF. CDR3 DNA: TGTGCCAGCAGCGAGGGGACAGGGGCACTCTCTGGAAACACCATATATTTT.

The rearrangement joins TRBV19 to TRBJ2-7; D is perhaps TRBD1 or TRBD2 (5 bases each). The CDR3 totals 14 residues. Germline V gene lookup returns CDR1 LNHDA and CDR2 SQIVND (reference sequence). Trimming cost V 3 bases and J 7 bases, with 16 bases left between them. CDR3 DNA sequence: TGTGCCAGTAGTATTGGTAGCTCCTGGGGGGAGCAGTACTTC. Translated: CASSIGSSWGEQYF.

The V and J genes are TRBV15 and TRBJ2-7; D is perhaps TRBD2 (6 bases). Germline assignment: CDR1 LNHNV and CDR2 YYDKDF (reference sequence). This CDR3 region has 14 residues. V was clipped by 3 bases and J by 3 bases, with 12 bases between them. The CDR3 protein is CATSRDMGGYEQYF. The CDR3 DNA sequence: TGTGCCACCAGCAGGGACATGGGAGGCTACGAGCAGTACTTC.

In this sample, this clonotype turned up once. CDR3 region: CATSHPGLYGYTF. CDR3 DNA sequence: TGTGCCACCAGCCATCCGGGACTTTATGGCTACACCTTC. The chain employs TRBV15 and TRBJ1-2; D is perhaps TRBD1 (5 bases). V was shortened by 5 bases and J by 5 bases, with 12 bases between the two germline ends. The CDR3 runs to 13 residues. From germline, CDR1 is LNHNV and CDR2 YYDKDF (reference sequence).

This chain joins TRBV29-1 and TRBJ2-3, with D possibly matching TRBD1 (6 bases). The germline CDR1 and CDR2 sequences are SQVTM and ANQGSEA. Trimming cost V 5 bases and J 0 bases, with 12 bases left between them. CDR3 length: 14 residues. CDR3 loop: CSVRTDSSTDTQYF. The CDR3, as DNA: TGCAGCGTTCGAACGGACAGCAGCACAGATACGCAGTATTTT.

V and J are TRBV2 and TRBJ2-1; D is unresolved. The CDR3 consists of 13 residues. V was trimmed by 1 base and J by 2 bases, leaving 3 bases between them. Looked up from germline, CDR1 is SNHLY and CDR2 is FYNNEI. This chain's CDR3 is CASSEGTYNEQFF. Written as DNA, the CDR3 is TGTGCCAGCAGTGAAGGCACCTACAATGAGCAGTTCTTC.

The chain couples TRBV29-1 to TRBJ2-7, with 12 bases lining up with TRBD2. CDR1 is SQVTM and CDR2 is ANQGSEA in the germline V gene. The V and J ends lost 4 bases and 7 bases, in that order; junction bases with no gene match: 8. The CDR3 is 14 amino acids. The CDR3 protein is CSVGTSGAPREQYF. The CDR3 nucleotides read TGCAGCGTTGGGACTAGCGGGGCCCCGCGAGAGCAGTACTTC.

The chain carries TRBV19 and TRBJ1-1; D possibly corresponds to TRBD1 (6 bases). The CDR3 length is 14 residues. Trimming removed 9 bases at V and 0 bases at J, with 14 bases between. The germline V gene has CDR1 LNHDA and CDR2 SQIVND (reference sequence). CDR3 loop: CASTQGRMNTEAFF. The CDR3 DNA follows: TGTGCCAGCACGCAGGGGCGGATGAACACTGAAGCTTTCTTT.

The V and J genes are TRBV2 and TRBJ1-6; D is ambiguous. This CDR3 is 14 amino acids long. The germline V and J ends were trimmed by 5 bases and 8 bases, with 13 bases remaining between them. Germline CDR1 reads SNHLY; CDR2 reads FYNNEI. CDR3 in amino acids: CASSLTDGDSPLHF. CDR3 sequence (DNA): TGTGCCAGCAGTCTCACAGATGGGGATTCACCCCTCCACTTT.

This rearrangement joins TRBV5-4 to TRBJ1-6, with D hard to call. The CDR3 is 16 residues long. Per the germline V gene, CDR1 is SGHNT and CDR2 is YYREEE (reference sequence). Trimming removed 4 bases from V and 7 bases from J, with 18 bases in between. Written as DNA, the CDR3 is TGTGCCAGCAGCGCGATGGAGGGAGGGCCCAATTCACCCCTCCACTTT. It codes for CASSAMEGGPNSPLHF.

V gene TRBV24-1 combines with J gene TRBJ2-2; D not certain. The germline V and J ends were trimmed by 3 bases and 7 bases, with 11 bases remaining between them. The germline V gene encodes CDR1 KGHDR and CDR2 SFDVKD. This CDR3 spans 14 amino acids. CDR3 in amino acids: CATSDGGVIGELFF. The CDR3 nucleotides are TGTGCCACCAGTGATGGTGGTGTGATCGGGGAGCTGTTTTTT.

This clonotype came up once. This chain uses TRBV5-8 with TRBJ2-5; D possibly uses TRBD1 or TRBD2 (5 bases each). The germline V gene has CDR1 SGHTS and CDR2 YDEGEE. The CDR3 runs 12 residues. V lost 7 bases, J lost 5 bases, and 12 bases lay in between. Here the CDR3 reads CASHAWGETQYF. The DNA of the CDR3 is TGTGCCAGCCATGCTTGGGGGGAGACCCAGTACTTC.

This chain connects TRBV14 to TRBJ2-3, with D possibly TRBD2 on 6 matching bases. CDR1 is SGHDN, CDR2 FVKESK, per germline. V was trimmed by 2 bases and J by 8 bases, leaving 17 bases between them. CDR3 length: 15 amino acids. As DNA, the CDR3 is TGTGCCAGCAGCCAACAACTAGCCCTTGACGCTACGCAGTATTTT. Translation: CASSQQLALDATQYF. The variable domain in full, completed from reference TRBV14 and TRBJ2-3, reads EAGVTQFPSHSVIEKGQTVTLRCDPISGHDNLYWYRRVMGKEIKFLLHFVKESKQDESGMPNNRFLAERTGGTYSTLKVQPAELEDSGVYFCASSQQLALDATQYFGPGTRLTVL.

This chain links TRBV5-1 with TRBJ1-1; D gene uncertain. Looked up from germline, CDR1 is SGHRS and CDR2 is YFSETQ. V lost 4 bases and J lost 0, with 13 bases in between. The CDR3 covers 15 residues. The CDR3 DNA reads TGCGCCAGCAGCCAAGCCTCCAGTTTGAACACTGAAGCTTTCTTT. Amino acid sequence: CASSQASSLNTEAFF.

The CDR3 coding sequence is TGCAGTGCTAGAGGTAGAAGCGGACAGCCCTACGAGCAGTACTTC. Residues: CSARGRSGQPYEQYF. The J gene is TRBJ2-7, the V gene TRBV20-1; possible D gene TRBD1, 6 bases. Germline lookup yields CDR1 DFQATT and CDR2 SNEGSKA (reference sequence). The length of the CDR3 is 15 residues. With 1 base removed from V and 2 bases from J, the gap between germline ends came to 15 bases.